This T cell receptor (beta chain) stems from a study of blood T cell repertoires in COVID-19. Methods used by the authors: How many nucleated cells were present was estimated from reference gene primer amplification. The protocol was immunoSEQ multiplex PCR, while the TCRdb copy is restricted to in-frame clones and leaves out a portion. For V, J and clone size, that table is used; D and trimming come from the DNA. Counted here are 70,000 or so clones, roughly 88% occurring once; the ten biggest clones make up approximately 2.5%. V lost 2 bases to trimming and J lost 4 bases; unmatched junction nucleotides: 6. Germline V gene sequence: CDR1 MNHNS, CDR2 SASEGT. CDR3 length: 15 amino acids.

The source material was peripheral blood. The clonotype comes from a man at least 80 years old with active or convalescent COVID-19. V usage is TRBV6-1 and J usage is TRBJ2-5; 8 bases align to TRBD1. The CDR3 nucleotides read TGTGCCAGCAGTGAACAGGGGGCTAGAAGAGAGACCCAGTACTTC. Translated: CASSEQGARRETQYF.